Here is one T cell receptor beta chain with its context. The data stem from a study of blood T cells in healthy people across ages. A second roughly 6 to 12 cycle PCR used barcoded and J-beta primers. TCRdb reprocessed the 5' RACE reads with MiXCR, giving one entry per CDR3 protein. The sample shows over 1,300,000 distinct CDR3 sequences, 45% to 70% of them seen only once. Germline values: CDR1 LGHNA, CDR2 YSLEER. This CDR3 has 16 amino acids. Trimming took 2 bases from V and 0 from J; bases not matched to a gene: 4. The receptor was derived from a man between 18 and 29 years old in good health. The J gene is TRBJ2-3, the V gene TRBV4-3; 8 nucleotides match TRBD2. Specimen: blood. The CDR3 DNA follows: TGCGCCAGCAGCCAAACAGCGGGGGTGAGCACAGATACGCAGTATTTT. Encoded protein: CASSQTAGVSTDTQYF.